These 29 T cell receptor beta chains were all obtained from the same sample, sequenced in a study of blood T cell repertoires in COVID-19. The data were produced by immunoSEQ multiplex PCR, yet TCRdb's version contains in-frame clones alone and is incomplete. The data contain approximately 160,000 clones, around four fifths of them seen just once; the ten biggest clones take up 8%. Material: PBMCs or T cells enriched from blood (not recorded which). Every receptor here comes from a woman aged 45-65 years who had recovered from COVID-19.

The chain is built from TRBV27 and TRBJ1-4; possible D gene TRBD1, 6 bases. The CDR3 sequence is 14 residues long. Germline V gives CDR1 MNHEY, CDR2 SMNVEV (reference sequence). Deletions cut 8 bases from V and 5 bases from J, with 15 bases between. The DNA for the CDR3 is TGTGCCAGCGGCCGGGGGGCCCCGAATGAAAAACTGTTTTTT. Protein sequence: CASGRGAPNEKLFF.

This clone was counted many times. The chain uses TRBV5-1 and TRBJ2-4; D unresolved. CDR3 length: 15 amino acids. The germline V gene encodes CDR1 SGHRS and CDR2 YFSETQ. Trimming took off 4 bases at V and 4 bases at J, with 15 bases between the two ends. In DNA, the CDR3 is TGCGCCAGCAGCCACAGTCTTACACCGAAAAACATTCAGTACTTC. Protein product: CASSHSLTPKNIQYF.

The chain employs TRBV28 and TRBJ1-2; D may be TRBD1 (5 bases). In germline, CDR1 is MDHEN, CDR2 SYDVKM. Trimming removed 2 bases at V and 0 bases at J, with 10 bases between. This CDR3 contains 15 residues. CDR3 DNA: TGTGCCAGCAGTTTAGTACAGGAGACTAACTATGGCTACACCTTC. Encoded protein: CASSLVQETNYGYTF.

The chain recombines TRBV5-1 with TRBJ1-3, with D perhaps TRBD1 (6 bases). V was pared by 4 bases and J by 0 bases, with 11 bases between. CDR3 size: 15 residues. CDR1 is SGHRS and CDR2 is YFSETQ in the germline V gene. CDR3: CASSAGQPSGNTIYF. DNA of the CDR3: TGCGCCAGCAGCGCCGGACAGCCCTCTGGAAACACCATATATTTT.

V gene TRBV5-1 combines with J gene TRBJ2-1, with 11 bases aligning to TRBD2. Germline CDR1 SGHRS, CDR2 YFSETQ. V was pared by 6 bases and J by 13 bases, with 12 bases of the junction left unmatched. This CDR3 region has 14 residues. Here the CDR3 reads CASTPGMGLADQFF. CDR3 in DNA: TGCGCCAGCACCCCCGGGATGGGACTAGCGGATCAGTTCTTC.

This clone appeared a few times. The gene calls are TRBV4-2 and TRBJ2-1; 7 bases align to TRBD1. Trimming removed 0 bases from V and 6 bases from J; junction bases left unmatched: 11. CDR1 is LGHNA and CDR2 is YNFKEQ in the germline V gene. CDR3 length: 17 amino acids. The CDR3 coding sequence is TGTGCCAGCAGCCAAGAGACAGGGCTTTCAGGAGTCAATGAGCAGTTCTTC. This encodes CASSQETGLSGVNEQFF.

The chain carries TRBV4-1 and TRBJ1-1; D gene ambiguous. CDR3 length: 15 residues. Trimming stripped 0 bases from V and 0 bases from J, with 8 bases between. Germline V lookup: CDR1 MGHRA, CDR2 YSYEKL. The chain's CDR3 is CASSQEAAMNTEAFF. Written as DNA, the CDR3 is TGCGCCAGCAGCCAAGAGGCGGCTATGAACACTGAAGCTTTCTTT.

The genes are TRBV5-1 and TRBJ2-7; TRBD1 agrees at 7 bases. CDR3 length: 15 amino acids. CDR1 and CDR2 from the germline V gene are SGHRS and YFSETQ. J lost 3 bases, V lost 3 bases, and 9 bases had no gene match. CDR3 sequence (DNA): TGCGCCAGCAGCTCTCCGGGGACAGACAACTACGAGCAGTACTTC. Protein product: CASSSPGTDNYEQYF.

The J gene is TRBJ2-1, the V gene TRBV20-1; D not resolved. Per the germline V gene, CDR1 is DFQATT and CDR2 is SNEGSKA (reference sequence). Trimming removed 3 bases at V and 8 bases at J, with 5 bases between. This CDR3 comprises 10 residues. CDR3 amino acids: CSASGDEQFF. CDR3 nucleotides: TGCAGTGCTAGTGGCGATGAGCAGTTCTTC.

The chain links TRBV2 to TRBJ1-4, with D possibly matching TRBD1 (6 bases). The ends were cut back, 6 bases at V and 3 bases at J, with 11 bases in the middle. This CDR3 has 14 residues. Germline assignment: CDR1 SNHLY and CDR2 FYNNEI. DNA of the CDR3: TGTGCCAGCAGAGTCAGGGGTGCTAATGAAAAACTGTTTTTT. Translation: CASRVRGANEKLFF. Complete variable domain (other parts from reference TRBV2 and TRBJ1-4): EPEVTQTPSHQVTQMGQEVILRCVPISNHLYFYWYRQILGQKVEFLVSFYNNEISEKSEIFDDQFSVERPDGSNFTLKIRSTKLEDSAMYFCASRVRGANEKLFFGSGTQLSVL.

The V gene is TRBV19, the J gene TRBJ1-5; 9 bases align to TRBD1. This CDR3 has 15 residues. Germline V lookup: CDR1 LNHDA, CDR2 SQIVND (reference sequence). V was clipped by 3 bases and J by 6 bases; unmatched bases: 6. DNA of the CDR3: TGTGCCAGTAGTATTAAGACAGGGGGAGGTCAGCCCCAGCATTTT. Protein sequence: CASSIKTGGGQPQHF.

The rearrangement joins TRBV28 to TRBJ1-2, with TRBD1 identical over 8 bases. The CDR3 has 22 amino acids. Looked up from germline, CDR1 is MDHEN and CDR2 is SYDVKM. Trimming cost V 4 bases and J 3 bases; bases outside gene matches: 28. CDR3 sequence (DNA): TGTGCCAGCAGTTCTGGGTTATTTTTTGGATTGAGCTTGCAGGGGGCGTACTATGGCTACACCTTC. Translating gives CASSSGLFFGLSLQGAYYGYTF.

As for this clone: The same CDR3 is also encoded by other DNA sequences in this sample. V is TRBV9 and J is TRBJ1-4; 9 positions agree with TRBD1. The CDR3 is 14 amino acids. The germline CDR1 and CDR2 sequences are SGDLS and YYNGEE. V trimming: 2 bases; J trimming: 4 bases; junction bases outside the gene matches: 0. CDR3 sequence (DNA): TGTGCCAGCAGCGTGGACAGGGGTAATGAAAAACTGTTTTTT. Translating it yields CASSVDRGNEKLFF.

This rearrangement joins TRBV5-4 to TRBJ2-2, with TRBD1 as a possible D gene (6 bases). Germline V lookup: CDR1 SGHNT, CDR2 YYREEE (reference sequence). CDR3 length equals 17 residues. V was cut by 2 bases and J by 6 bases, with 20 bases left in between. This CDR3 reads CASSFAPPGALAGELFF. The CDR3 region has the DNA TGTGCCAGCAGCTTCGCCCCCCCAGGGGCCCTCGCCGGGGAGCTGTTTTTT.

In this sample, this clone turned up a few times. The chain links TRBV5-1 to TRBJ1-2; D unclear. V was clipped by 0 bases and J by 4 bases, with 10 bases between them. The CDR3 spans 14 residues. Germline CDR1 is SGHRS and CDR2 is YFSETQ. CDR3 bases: TGCGCCAGCAGCTTGGGCACAGTAGGCTATGGCTACACCTTC. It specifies CASSLGTVGYGYTF. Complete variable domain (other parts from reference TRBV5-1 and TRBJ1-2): KAGVTQTPRYLIKTRGQQVTLSCSPISGHRSVSWYQQTPGQGLQFLFEYFSETQRNKGNFPGRFSGRQFSNSRSEMNVSTLELGDSALYLCASSLGTVGYGYTFGSGTRLTVV.

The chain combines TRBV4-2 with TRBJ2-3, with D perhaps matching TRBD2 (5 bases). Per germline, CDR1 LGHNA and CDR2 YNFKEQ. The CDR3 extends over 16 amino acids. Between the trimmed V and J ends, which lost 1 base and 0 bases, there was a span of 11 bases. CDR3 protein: CASSQGAGASTDTQYF. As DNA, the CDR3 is TGTGCCAGCAGCCAAGGGGCGGGCGCTAGCACAGATACGCAGTATTTT.

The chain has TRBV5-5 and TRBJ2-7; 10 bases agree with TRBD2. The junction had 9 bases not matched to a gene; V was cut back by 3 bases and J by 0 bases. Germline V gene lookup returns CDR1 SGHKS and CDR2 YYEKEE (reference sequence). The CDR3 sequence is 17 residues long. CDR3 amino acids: CASSSVRASGSSYEQYF. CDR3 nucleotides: TGTGCCAGCAGCTCAGTCAGGGCTAGCGGGAGCTCCTACGAGCAGTACTTC.

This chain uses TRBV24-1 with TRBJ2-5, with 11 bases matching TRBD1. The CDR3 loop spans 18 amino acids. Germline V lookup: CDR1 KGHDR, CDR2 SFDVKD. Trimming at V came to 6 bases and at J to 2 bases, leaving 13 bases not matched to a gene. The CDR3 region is CATSPAGWDRGRQETQYF. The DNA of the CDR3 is TGTGCCACCAGTCCGGCGGGGTGGGACAGGGGGAGACAAGAGACCCAGTACTTC.

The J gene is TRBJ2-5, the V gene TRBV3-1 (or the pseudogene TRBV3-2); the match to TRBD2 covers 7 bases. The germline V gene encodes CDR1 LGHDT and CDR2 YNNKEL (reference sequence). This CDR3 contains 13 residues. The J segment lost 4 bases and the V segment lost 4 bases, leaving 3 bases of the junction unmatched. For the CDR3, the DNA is TGTGCCAGCAGCCGGTGGGAGGGAGAGACCCAGTACTTC. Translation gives CASSRWEGETQYF.

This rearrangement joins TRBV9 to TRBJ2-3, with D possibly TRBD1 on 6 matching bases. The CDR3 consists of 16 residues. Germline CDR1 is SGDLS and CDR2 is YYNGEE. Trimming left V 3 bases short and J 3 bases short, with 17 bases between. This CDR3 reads CASSAFRDNRTDTQYF. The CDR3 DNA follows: TGTGCCAGCAGCGCGTTCCGGGACAATCGAACAGATACGCAGTATTTT.

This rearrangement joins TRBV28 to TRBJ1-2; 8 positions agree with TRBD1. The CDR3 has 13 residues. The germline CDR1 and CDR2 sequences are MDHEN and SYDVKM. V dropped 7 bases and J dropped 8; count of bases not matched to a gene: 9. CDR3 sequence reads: CASTSTGVGGYTF. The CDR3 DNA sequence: TGTGCCAGCACCTCGACAGGGGTGGGAGGCTACACCTTC.

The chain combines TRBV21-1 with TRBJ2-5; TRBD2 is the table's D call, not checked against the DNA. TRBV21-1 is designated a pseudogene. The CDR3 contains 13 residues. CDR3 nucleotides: TGTGCCAGCAGGAATCAAACTTCGGAGACCCAGTACTTC. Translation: CASRNQTSETQYF.

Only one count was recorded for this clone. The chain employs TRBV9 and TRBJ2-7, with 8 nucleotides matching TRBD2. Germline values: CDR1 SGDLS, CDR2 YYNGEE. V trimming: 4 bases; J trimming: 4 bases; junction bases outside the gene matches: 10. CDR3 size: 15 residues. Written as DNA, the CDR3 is TGTGCCAGCAGCTCGGGGGGGCCCGTCGGGTACGAGCAGTACTTC. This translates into CASSSGGPVGYEQYF.

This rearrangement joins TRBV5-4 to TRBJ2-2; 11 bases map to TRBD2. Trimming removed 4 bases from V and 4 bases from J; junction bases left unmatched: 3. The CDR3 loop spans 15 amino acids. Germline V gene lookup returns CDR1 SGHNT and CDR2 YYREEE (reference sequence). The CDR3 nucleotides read TGTGCCAGCAGCCCCCTAGCGGGGGGCACCGGGGAGCTGTTTTTT. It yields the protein CASSPLAGGTGELFF.

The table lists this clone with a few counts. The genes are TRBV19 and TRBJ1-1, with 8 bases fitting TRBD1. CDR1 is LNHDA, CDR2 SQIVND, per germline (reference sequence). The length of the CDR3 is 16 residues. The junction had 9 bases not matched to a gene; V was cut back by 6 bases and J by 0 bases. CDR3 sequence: CASSPRQGIMNTEAFF. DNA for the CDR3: TGTGCCAGTAGCCCGAGACAGGGGATTATGAACACTGAAGCTTTCTTT.

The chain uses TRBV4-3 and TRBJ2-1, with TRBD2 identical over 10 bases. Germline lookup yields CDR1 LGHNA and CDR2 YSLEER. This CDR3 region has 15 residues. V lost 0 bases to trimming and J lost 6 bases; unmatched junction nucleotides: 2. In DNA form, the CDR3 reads TGCGCCAGCAGCCAAGATTCTAGCGGGGGCAATGAGCAGTTCTTC. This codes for CASSQDSSGGNEQFF.

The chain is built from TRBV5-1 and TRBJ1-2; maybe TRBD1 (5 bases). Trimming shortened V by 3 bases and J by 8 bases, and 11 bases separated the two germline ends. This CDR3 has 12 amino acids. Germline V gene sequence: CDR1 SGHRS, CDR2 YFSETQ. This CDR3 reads CASSSGSDGYTF. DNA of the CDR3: TGCGCCAGCAGCTCAGGGTCTGACGGCTACACCTTC.

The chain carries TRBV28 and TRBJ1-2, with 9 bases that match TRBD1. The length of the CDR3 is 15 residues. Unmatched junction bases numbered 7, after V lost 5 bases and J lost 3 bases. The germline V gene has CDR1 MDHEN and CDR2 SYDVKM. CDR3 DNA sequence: TGTGCCAGCAGTGATCCGGGACAGGGCGACTATGGCTACACCTTC. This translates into CASSDPGQGDYGYTF.

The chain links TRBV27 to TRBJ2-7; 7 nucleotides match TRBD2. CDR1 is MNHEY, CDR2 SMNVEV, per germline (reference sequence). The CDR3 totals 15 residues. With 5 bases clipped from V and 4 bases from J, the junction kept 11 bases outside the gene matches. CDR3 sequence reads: CASSPMGGGGYEQYF. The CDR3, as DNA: TGTGCCAGCAGTCCGATGGGGGGGGGTGGGTACGAGCAGTACTTC.